This is a list of T cell receptor beta chains from one sample in a study of T cells after yellow fever vaccination. TCRdb independently ran MiXCR on the 5' RACE reads; one entry per CDR3 protein. Of some 160,000 distinct CDR3 sequences in the sample, more than 5.5% were seen once. The specimen comprised CD4+ T cells sorted from PBMCs, sampled around 5 days after the first yellow fever vaccination. The origin of the receptors is a young man who received the YFV17D yellow fever vaccine. The conserved cysteine and the conserved F or W are not part of the CDR3 here.

j_gene: TRBJ1-1
v_gene: TRBV28
CDR3aa: ASSLTTGGGLGAEAF

j_gene: TRBJ2-3
v_gene: TRBV7-9
CDR3aa: ASSVGGNFGTDTQY

j_gene: TRBJ2-3
v_gene: TRBV7-2
CDR3aa: ASSLKNTDTQY

j_gene: TRBJ2-2
v_gene: TRBV5-4
CDR3aa: ASRQGRNTGELF

j_gene: TRBJ2-1
v_gene: TRBV7-9
CDR3aa: ASSHLRGLAGVNEQF

j_gene: TRBJ1-3
v_gene: TRBV12-3/TRBV12-4
CDR3aa: ASSVTGSSGNTIY

j_gene: TRBJ1-1
v_gene: TRBV4-2
CDR3aa: ASSPFIFGRGTEAF

j_gene: TRBJ1-2
v_gene: TRBV20-1
CDR3aa: SASDDPGVGNYGYT

j_gene: TRBJ1-5
v_gene: TRBV7-9
CDR3aa: ASSTGGGGQPQH

j_gene: TRBJ1-1
v_gene: TRBV12-3/TRBV12-4
CDR3aa: ASSFEETRHVF

j_gene: TRBJ2-5
v_gene: TRBV4-3
CDR3aa: ASSQDYRGGETQY

j_gene: TRBJ2-3
v_gene: TRBV12-5
CDR3aa: ASGLQTGTGTDTQY

j_gene: TRBJ2-1
v_gene: TRBV20-1
CDR3aa: SAGLAGGYEQF

j_gene: TRBJ1-1
v_gene: TRBV5-6
CDR3aa: ASTMGRGRTEAF

j_gene: TRBJ1-2
v_gene: TRBV5-1
CDR3aa: ASSYDRRGYT

j_gene: TRBJ2-1
v_gene: TRBV18
CDR3aa: ASSPQLARGSNEQF

j_gene: TRBJ2-3
v_gene: TRBV4-3
CDR3aa: ASSQVGTGTTDTQY

j_gene: TRBJ2-5
v_gene: TRBV10-3
CDR3aa: AIGTGGMVGETQY

j_gene: TRBJ2-2
v_gene: TRBV7-3
CDR3aa: ASSTRQGTNTGELF

j_gene: TRBJ2-3
v_gene: TRBV12-3/TRBV12-4
CDR3aa: ASRIAGGRTDTQY

j_gene: TRBJ1-1
v_gene: TRBV4-1
CDR3aa: ASSPGRGGTEAF

j_gene: TRBJ2-2
v_gene: TRBV12-5
CDR3aa: ASGLVVSGDTGELF

j_gene: TRBJ1-3
v_gene: TRBV15
CDR3aa: ATSRATGGSSGNTIY

j_gene: TRBJ2-7
v_gene: TRBV18
CDR3aa: ASSPAGGPAEQY

j_gene: TRBJ2-3
v_gene: TRBV4-3
CDR3aa: ASSQETGSYTDTQY

j_gene: TRBJ2-2
v_gene: TRBV5-1
CDR3aa: ASSLDRTTGELF

j_gene: TRBJ1-4
v_gene: TRBV10-3
CDR3aa: AISEVQGGEKLF

j_gene: TRBJ2-1
v_gene: TRBV20-1
CDR3aa: SAPRSDNEQF

j_gene: TRBJ2-1
v_gene: TRBV4-1
CDR3aa: ASSPLNAGDGQF

j_gene: TRBJ2-7
v_gene: TRBV15
CDR3aa: ATSVRTGGIYEQY

j_gene: TRBJ2-6
v_gene: TRBV7-3
CDR3aa: ASSPRHISGANVLT

j_gene: TRBJ2-7
v_gene: TRBV28
CDR3aa: ASSFASLGAYEQY

j_gene: TRBJ1-5
v_gene: TRBV7-2
CDR3aa: ASSYKTGSFNQPQH

j_gene: TRBJ2-2
v_gene: TRBV19
CDR3aa: ASSTGYFNGELF

j_gene: TRBJ2-1
v_gene: TRBV7-3
CDR3aa: ASSKSGGAGNEQF

j_gene: TRBJ2-3
v_gene: TRBV20-1
CDR3aa: SARRRGGGPTDTQY

j_gene: TRBJ2-1
v_gene: TRBV24-1
CDR3aa: ATSSSKRSLVNEQF

j_gene: TRBJ2-1
v_gene: TRBV18
CDR3aa: ASSPRTGTSYNEQF

j_gene: TRBJ2-2
v_gene: TRBV11-2
CDR3aa: ASSSGNSKAGELF

j_gene: TRBJ1-2
v_gene: TRBV6-5
CDR3aa: ASSLPGGIYGYT

j_gene: TRBJ2-5
v_gene: TRBV19
CDR3aa: ASSIVLGVETQY

j_gene: TRBJ2-1
v_gene: TRBV5-1
CDR3aa: ASSLEAGGGEQF

j_gene: TRBJ1-6
v_gene: TRBV5-1
CDR3aa: ASSLGWSSYNSPLH

j_gene: TRBJ2-2
v_gene: TRBV5-1
CDR3aa: ASSPGAPTGELF

j_gene: TRBJ2-6
v_gene: TRBV9
CDR3aa: ASSLGLAGLLGANVLT